The next 16 T cell receptor beta chains were all read from a single sample in a study of cytotoxic CD8 clonotypes in ibrutinib-treated CLL. This table comes from immunoSEQ multiplex PCR, and its TCRdb copy is limited to in-frame clones, with some not included. Here the sample spans about 250,000 clones, roughly 74% being singletons. The starting material was PBMCs, obtained after 24 months of ibrutinib treatment. The receptors were gathered from a human donor with chronic lymphocytic leukemia.

This clone showed up just a few times. The identical CDR3 is also encoded by other nucleotide sequences in the sample. The rearrangement uses TRBV5-1 and TRBJ2-7; D call uncertain. V lost 0 bases and J 5 bases, leaving 3 bases between the germline ends. The CDR3 runs to 11 residues. CDR1 is SGHRS and CDR2 is YFSETQ in the germline V gene. This chain's CDR3 is CASSLANEQYF. CDR3 nucleotide sequence: TGCGCCAGCAGCTTGGCAAACGAGCAGTACTTC.

The rearrangement links TRBV11-2 to TRBJ1-2; possibly TRBD1 for D (6 bases). Germline V gives CDR1 SGHAT, CDR2 FQNNGV. The CDR3 covers 13 residues. The V end lost 3 bases, the J end lost 8 bases, and 13 bases lay between the germline ends. This CDR3 reads CASSFGQGSGYTF. In nucleotides, the CDR3 is TGTGCCAGCAGCTTTGGGCAGGGGAGCGGCTACACCTTC.

This sequence joins TRBV28 and TRBJ2-5; D possibly corresponds to TRBD1 (6 bases). V lost 4 bases and J 5 bases, leaving 11 bases between the germline ends. CDR3 size: 13 residues. Germline V gene sequence: CDR1 MDHEN, CDR2 SYDVKM. The CDR3 loop is CASSYYRDETQYF. DNA of the CDR3: TGTGCCAGCAGTTATTACAGGGACGAGACCCAGTACTTC.

The chain employs TRBV28 and TRBJ2-7; D call uncertain. The CDR3 covers 14 residues. The V end lost 7 bases, the J end lost 1 base, and 14 bases lay between the germline ends. Germline V CDR1 and CDR2: MDHEN, SYDVKM. The DNA of the CDR3 is TGTGCCAGCACAAATCCAGACGGGTCCTACGAGCAGTACTTC. This sequence encodes CASTNPDGSYEQYF.

Only a few counts were recorded for this clone. This sequence joins TRBV28 and TRBJ1-5, with 7 bases lining up with TRBD1. CDR3 size: 14 residues. Germline V gives CDR1 MDHEN, CDR2 SYDVKM. V was clipped by 5 bases and J by 7 bases; unmatched bases: 8. DNA for the CDR3: TGTGCCAGCAGTATAGACAGGGAGGGCCAGCCCCAGCATTTT. Translated, it gives CASSIDREGQPQHF.

This chain uses TRBV13 with TRBJ2-7, with unresolved D. This CDR3 is 11 amino acids long. Trimming removed 5 bases from V and 1 base from J, with 3 bases in between. Germline-derived CDR1 and CDR2 are PRHDT and FYEKMQ (reference sequence). The CDR3 DNA sequence: TGTGCCAGCAGCGCTTCCTACGAGCAGTACTTC. Its translation: CASSASYEQYF. Based on the CDR3 plus reference TRBV13 and TRBJ2-7, the full variable domain is AAGVIQSPRHLIKEKRETATLKCYPIPRHDTVYWYQQGPGQDPQFLISFYEKMQSDKGSIPDRFSAQQFSDYHSELNMSSLELGDSALYFCASSASYEQYFGPGTRLTVT.

This clone was found once. The chain uses TRBV13 and TRBJ1-1; D uncertain. The CDR3 has 14 amino acids. V shed 3 bases and J shed 7 bases, with 15 bases lying between them. Germline V gene sequence: CDR1 PRHDT, CDR2 FYEKMQ (reference sequence). As DNA, the CDR3 is TGTGCCAGCAGCTTCGACTGGGGTACAGTTGAAGCTTTCTTT. This gives the protein CASSFDWGTVEAFF.

This clone was observed a few times. The chain joins TRBV27 to TRBJ1-1; TRBD1 matches 7 bases. V trimming: 4 bases; J trimming: 1 base; junction bases outside the gene matches: 3. In germline, CDR1 is MNHEY, CDR2 SMNVEV (reference sequence). CDR3 length equals 14 residues. The CDR3 sequence is CASSWTGENTEAFF. The DNA of the CDR3 is TGTGCCAGCAGTTGGACAGGAGAGAACACTGAAGCTTTCTTT.

The CDR3 DNA reads TGTGCCAGCAGGGGGACATCCGGCACTGAAGCTTTCTTT. Its protein product is CASRGTSGTEAFF. V and J are TRBV6-5 and TRBJ1-1; a weak D match, TRBD1 (6 bases). Per germline, CDR1 MNHEY and CDR2 SVGAGI. Trimming stripped 6 bases from V and 4 bases from J, with 12 bases between. The CDR3 covers 13 residues.

The chain is built from TRBV19 and TRBJ2-3; no clear D. Looked up from germline, CDR1 is LNHDA and CDR2 is SQIVND (reference sequence). This CDR3 is 12 amino acids long. V lost 3 bases to trimming and J lost 4 bases, with 5 bases between them. CDR3 coding DNA: TGTGCCAGTAGTATCTTCTCAGATACGCAGTATTTT. Amino acids: CASSIFSDTQYF.

The V gene is TRBV6-5, the J gene TRBJ2-1; unclear D gene. From germline, CDR1 is MNHEY and CDR2 SVGAGI. V was trimmed by 11 bases and J by 6 bases, leaving 11 bases between them. This CDR3 spans 11 amino acids. In DNA, the CDR3 is TGTGCCCTGGAGTTTGCCAATGAGCAGTTCTTC. Protein sequence: CALEFANEQFF.

The chain recombines TRBV7-8 with TRBJ2-2; D is unclear. This CDR3 is built from 12 residues. The germline V and J ends were trimmed by 2 bases and 7 bases, with 5 bases remaining between them. Germline values: CDR1 SGHVS, CDR2 FQNEAQ. The CDR3 sequence: CASSLHNGELFF. As DNA, the CDR3 is TGTGCCAGCAGCTTACACAACGGGGAGCTGTTTTTT. Full variable domain (missing parts from reference TRBV7-8 and TRBJ2-2): GAGVSQSPRYKVAKRGQDVALRCDPISGHVSLFWYQQALGQGPEFLTYFQNEAQLDKSGLPSDRFFAERPEGSVSTLKIQRTQQEDSAVYLCASSLHNGELFFGEGSRLTVL.

This clone showed up just a few times. The chain has TRBV20-1 and TRBJ1-1, with TRBD1 as a possible D gene (5 bases). Trimming pared 1 base from V and 10 bases from J, leaving 10 bases between. This CDR3 contains 11 residues. Per germline, CDR1 DFQATT and CDR2 SNEGSKA (reference sequence). CDR3 sequence reads: CSARAGPGAFF. The CDR3 DNA reads TGCAGTGCTAGAGCGGGGCCCGGAGCTTTCTTT.

This clone was seen only a few times. The chain has TRBV30 and TRBJ1-5; D possibly corresponds to TRBD1 (5 bases). Germline lookup yields CDR1 GTSNPN and CDR2 SVGIG (reference sequence). Deletions cut 2 bases from V and 6 bases from J, with 8 bases between. The CDR3 spans 12 residues. The CDR3 bases are TGTGCCTGGAGTCGGGACGTTCAGCCCCAGCATTTT. Protein product: CAWSRDVQPQHF.

The rearrangement joins TRBV20-1 to TRBJ1-2; 7 bases are shared with TRBD1. This CDR3 contains 11 residues. Germline V CDR1 and CDR2: DFQATT, SNEGSKA (reference sequence). With 6 bases clipped from V and 4 bases from J, the junction kept 2 bases outside the gene matches. CDR3 in DNA: TGCAGTGCCCGACAGGGCTATGGCTACACCTTC. This translates into CSARQGYGYTF.

This clone was counted once. The V gene is TRBV10-3, the J gene TRBJ2-5, with 11 bases aligning to TRBD2. This CDR3 spans 15 amino acids. Unmatched junction bases numbered 3, after V lost 3 bases and J lost 3 bases. Looked up from germline, CDR1 is ENHRY and CDR2 is SYGVKD. CDR3 region: CAISDLAGGEETQYF. In DNA, the CDR3 is TGTGCCATCAGTGATTTAGCGGGAGGGGAAGAGACCCAGTACTTC.